A selection of T cell receptor beta chains follows, all from one sample in a study of shared clonotypes between healthy human individuals. Assay: immunoSEQ multiplex PCR; the TCRdb copy retains only in-frame clones and omits some. The sample lists 2 million to 2.5 million clones, approximately 94% occurring once. Input material: naive CD4+ T cells sorted from blood. The source is a man in his late teens or twenties in good health. The CDR3 runs from the conserved cysteine through the conserved F or W. D genes are given only for firm matches. For some rows the clone size is stated as once, few or many, or as a class when expanded; others skip it.

CASSLAQGSTDTQYF	TGTGCCAGCAGCTTGGCGCAGGGGAGCACAGATACGCAGTATTTT	-	-	TRBV5-6	TRBJ2-3
CAISETSGKNYGYTF	TGTGCCATCAGTGAAACCTCAGGGAAGAACTATGGCTACACCTTC	-	-	TRBV10-3	TRBJ1-2
CASNHGGFTSTDTQYF	TGTGCCAGCAACCACGGGGGATTTACTAGCACAGATACGCAGTATTTT	-	-	TRBV5-4	TRBJ2-3
CASSLLGETQYF	TGTGCCAGCAGCTTGCTGGGGGAGACCCAGTACTTC	-	-	TRBV5-6	TRBJ2-5
CASSRTSASYNEQFF	TGTGCCAGCAGTCGGACTAGCGCGTCCTACAATGAGCAGTTCTTC	-	TRBD2	TRBV6-5	TRBJ2-1
CASSLRRQGNQPQHF	TGTGCCAGCAGCTTGAGGAGGCAAGGCAATCAGCCCCAGCATTTT	-	-	TRBV5-7	TRBJ1-5
CASTLGGGRPQHF	TGTGCCAGTACCCTAGGAGGGGGCAGGCCCCAGCATTTT	-	TRBD1	TRBV19	TRBJ1-5
CASSIGVNEQFF	TGTGCCAGTAGTATTGGGGTAAATGAGCAGTTCTTC	-	-	TRBV19	TRBJ2-1
CASRGTGGAGGYTF	TGTGCCAGCAGGGGGACAGGGGGCGCAGGTGGCTACACCTTC	-	TRBD1	TRBV6-1	TRBJ1-2
CASSPTSGSNEQFF	TGTGCCAGCAGCCCGACTAGCGGTAGCAATGAGCAGTTCTTC	-	TRBD2	TRBV11-2	TRBJ2-1
CASSLPRLVYNEQFF	TGTGCCAGCAGCTTACCCAGACTTGTCTACAATGAGCAGTTCTTC	-	-	TRBV7-2	TRBJ2-1
CATRGTGRYIQYF	TGTGCCACCCGAGGGACAGGGAGGTACATTCAGTACTTC	once	TRBD1	TRBV6-5	TRBJ2-4
CASSLWGQGTDTQYF	TGCGCCAGCAGCTTGTGGGGCCAGGGTACAGATACGCAGTATTTT	once	-	TRBV5-1	TRBJ2-3
CASSLATETQYF	TGCGCCAGCAGCTTGGCTACAGAGACCCAGTACTTC	-	-	TRBV5-1	TRBJ2-5
CASSYSRQSYNSPLHF	TGTGCCAGCAGTTACTCGAGGCAGTCCTATAATTCACCCCTCCACTTT	-	-	TRBV6-5	TRBJ1-6
CASSQEGGVLAGGPNTQYF	TGTGCCAGCAGCCAAGAAGGCGGGGTACTAGCGGGAGGGCCAAATACGCAGTATTTT	-	TRBD2	TRBV4-2	TRBJ2-3
CASSLVGLAAREQYF	TGTGCCAGCAGCCTGGTGGGACTAGCGGCGCGCGAGCAGTACTTC	-	TRBD2	TRBV7-2	TRBJ2-7
CASSYSGGRTYEQYF	TGTGCCAGCAGTTACTCGGGGGGTAGAACCTACGAGCAGTACTTC	-	-	TRBV6-5	TRBJ2-7